These T cell receptor beta chains were read from a single sample in a study of blood T cell repertoires in COVID-19. Data came from immunoSEQ multiplex PCR; TCRdb stores just in-frame clones and leaves some out. The top ten clones hold approximately 12% of a sample with around 30,000 clones, over 75% of them seen once. The sequencing sample was made of peripheral blood. The receptors come from a human donor in a cohort sampled during active COVID-19. The donor label of this sample is uncertain. Both conserved end residues are part of each CDR3. The D gene is left open where the match is weak. Size is stated for part of the rows, as once, few or many counts, or as a class when the clone is expanded.

TRBV7-8	few	TRBJ2-3	TRBD2	CASSQGLAGVQYF	TGTGCCAGCAGCCAGGGACTAGCGGGGGTGCAGTATTTT
TRBV19	-	TRBJ2-3	-	CASSIPGKNTQYF	TGTGCCAGTAGTATACCAGGGAAAAATACGCAGTATTTT
TRBV14	-	TRBJ2-7	TRBD2	CASSRGTSGGPSSYEQYF	TGTGCCAGCAGCAGAGGGACTAGCGGGGGGCCAAGCTCCTACGAGCAGTACTTC
TRBV12-3/TRBV12-4	-	TRBJ2-5	-	CASSLGGPETQYF	TGTGCCAGCAGTTTAGGGGGGCCGGAGACCCAGTACTTC
TRBV7-9	-	TRBJ2-5	-	CASSPSGGARKETQYF	TGTGCCAGCAGTCCGAGTGGGGGGGCGAGAAAAGAGACCCAGTACTTC
TRBV7-2	-	TRBJ1-1	-	CASSLHGGMNTEAFF	TGTGCCAGCAGCTTACACGGAGGAATGAACACTGAAGCTTTCTTT
TRBV4-1	-	TRBJ1-5	-	CASSQVWRNQPQHF	TGCGCCAGCAGCCAAGTGTGGCGCAATCAGCCCCAGCATTTT
TRBV12-3/TRBV12-4	-	TRBJ2-7	TRBD1	CASSRQGYEQYF	TGTGCCAGCAGCAGACAGGGATACGAGCAGTACTTC
TRBV4-2	few	TRBJ1-3	-	CASSQGHGGSGNTIYF	TGTGCCAGCAGCCAAGGTCATGGAGGCTCTGGAAACACCATATATTTT
TRBV19	-	TRBJ2-1	TRBD1	CASSSTGTGRINEQFF	TGTGCCAGTAGTAGTACCGGGACAGGACGAATTAATGAGCAGTTCTTC
TRBV24-1	-	TRBJ2-1	TRBD2	CATSDQRGPYNEQFF	TGTGCCACCAGTGATCAGCGGGGGCCATACAATGAGCAGTTCTTC
TRBV5-1	-	TRBJ2-7	TRBD1	CASSPGTGSYEQYF	TGCGCCAGCAGCCCAGGGACAGGGAGCTACGAGCAGTACTTC
TRBV27	-	TRBJ2-5	TRBD2	CASSTSGGLQETQYF	TGTGCCAGCTCTACTAGCGGGGGGCTCCAAGAGACCCAGTACTTC
TRBV4-1	-	TRBJ2-3	-	CASSRASSTDTQYF	TGCGCCAGCAGCCGGGCTTCTAGCACAGATACGCAGTATTTT
TRBV4-1	-	TRBJ1-2	-	CASSQAGTTNYGYTF	TGCGCCAGCAGCCAAGCAGGGACTACTAACTATGGCTACACCTTC
TRBV7-2	-	TRBJ2-2	-	CASSFSGTNTGELFF	TGTGCCAGCAGCTTCTCCGGGACGAACACCGGGGAGCTGTTTTTT
TRBV11-2	-	TRBJ2-7	TRBD2	CASSLRASGGNEQYF	TGTGCCAGCAGCTTACGGGCTAGCGGGGGCAACGAGCAGTACTTC
TRBV19	-	TRBJ1-1	TRBD1	CASSTRTGRGATEAFF	TGTGCCAGTAGTACCCGGACAGGGAGAGGCGCCACTGAAGCTTTCTTT
TRBV3-1/TRBV3-2	-	TRBJ1-1	-	CASSQGDGGGRTEAFF	TGTGCCAGCAGCCAGGGCGATGGGGGGGGAAGGACTGAAGCTTTCTTT
TRBV5-6	-	TRBJ2-7	TRBD1	CASSLRSGQVTYEQYF	TGTGCCAGCAGCTTGAGATCGGGACAGGTCACCTACGAGCAGTACTTC
TRBV9	-	TRBJ2-2	TRBD1	CASSETGVNTGELFF	TGTGCCAGCAGCGAGACAGGGGTGAACACCGGGGAGCTGTTTTTT
TRBV9	medium-sized	TRBJ1-3	-	CASSVEGGNTIYF	TGTGCCAGCAGCGTGGAGGGGGGAAACACCATATATTTT
TRBV5-1	-	TRBJ1-1	-	CASSPEEGQNTEAFF	TGCGCCAGCAGCCCCGAAGAGGGCCAGAACACTGAAGCTTTCTTT
TRBV4-1	-	TRBJ1-6	TRBD1	CASSQSTGTGLKSPLHF	TGCGCCAGCAGCCAAAGCACAGGGACAGGGTTAAAATCACCCCTCCACTTT
TRBV7-9	-	TRBJ2-5	-	CASSARSGRETQYF	TGTGCCAGCAGCGCCCGAAGCGGGCGAGAGACCCAGTACTTC
TRBV7-8	-	TRBJ2-3	-	CASSLGSFTDTQYF	TGTGCCAGCAGCTTAGGGAGCTTCACTGATACGCAGTATTTT
TRBV7-2	-	TRBJ1-5	-	CASSLDSSTNQPQHF	TGTGCCAGCAGCTTAGACAGTTCCACCAATCAGCCCCAGCATTTT
TRBV5-6	-	TRBJ1-5	-	CASSLLNSNQPQHF	TGTGCCAGCAGCCTCCTTAATAGCAATCAGCCCCAGCATTTT
TRBV6-5	-	TRBJ2-2	TRBD1	CASKGAELNTGELFF	TGTGCCAGCAAGGGGGCGGAATTAAACACCGGGGAGCTGTTTTTT
TRBV6-4	-	TRBJ2-1	-	CASSVAQEYNEQFF	TGTGCCAGCAGTGTTGCCCAGGAATACAATGAGCAGTTCTTC
TRBV6-6	-	TRBJ1-3	TRBD1	CASNAGQGTGNTIYF	TGTGCCAGCAATGCGGGACAGGGGACAGGAAACACCATATATTTT
TRBV27	-	TRBJ1-2	TRBD1	CASSLSRGPHYGYTF	TGTGCCAGCAGTTTATCGAGGGGGCCGCACTATGGCTACACCTTC
TRBV15	once	TRBJ2-7	-	CATSRKNRVKDEQYF	TGTGCCACCAGCAGAAAGAACAGGGTAAAGGACGAGCAGTACTTC
TRBV10-1	-	TRBJ2-7	-	CASSGMWFLRDKSYEQYF	TGCGCCAGCAGTGGTATGTGGTTCCTCCGGGACAAATCCTACGAGCAGTACTTC
TRBV18	-	TRBJ1-2	-	CASSPRGEGYGYTF	TGTGCCAGCTCACCACGGGGTGAGGGCTATGGCTACACCTTC
TRBV5-1	-	TRBJ2-3	TRBD1	CASSLMGTAVADTQYF	TGCGCCAGCAGCTTGATGGGGACAGCTGTCGCGGATACGCAGTATTTT
TRBV19	-	TRBJ1-1	TRBD1	CASSIRTGNTEAFF	TGTGCCAGTAGTATTCGGACAGGAAACACTGAAGCTTTCTTT
TRBV7-9	-	TRBJ1-4	-	CASSLGESGRRIANEKLFF	TGTGCCAGCAGCCTAGGGGAATCGGGCAGGAGGATAGCTAATGAAAAACTGTTTTTT
TRBV3-1/TRBV3-2	-	TRBJ2-3	-	CASRNTSTDTQYF	TGTGCCAGCAGAAATACTAGCACAGATACGCAGTATTTT
TRBV6-5	-	TRBJ1-2	-	CASSYGEGLGYTF	TGTGCCAGCAGTTACGGAGAGGGTCTTGGCTACACCTTC
TRBV7-2	-	TRBJ2-2	-	CASSLGPARVGGELFF	TGTGCCAGCAGCTTAGGCCCTGCCAGGGTGGGCGGGGAGCTGTTTTTT
TRBV5-5	few	TRBJ1-5	TRBD1	CASSLDRVNQPQHF	TGTGCCAGCAGCCTAGACAGGGTCAATCAGCCCCAGCATTTT
TRBV7-2	-	TRBJ1-1	-	CASSLLMNMNTEAFF	TGTGCCAGCAGCCTCCTGATGAACATGAACACTGAAGCTTTCTTT
TRBV19	-	TRBJ2-7	TRBD1	CASSSAGTGGVEQYF	TGTGCCAGTAGCAGCGCCGGGACAGGGGGCGTCGAGCAGTACTTC
TRBV3-1/TRBV3-2	-	TRBJ1-6	TRBD1	CASSQGGQGTYNSPLHF	TGTGCCAGCAGCCAAGGTGGACAGGGCACCTATAATTCACCCCTCCACTTT
TRBV12-1	-	TRBJ2-2	-	CASSLKRRKEGGELFF	TGTGCCAGCAGCTTGAAACGCCGGAAGGAGGGCGGGGAGCTGTTTTTT
TRBV29-1	-	TRBJ2-3	TRBD1	CSVARDSDGTDTQYF	TGCAGCGTTGCCCGGGACAGCGATGGCACAGATACGCAGTATTTT
TRBV19	-	TRBJ1-2	TRBD1	CASSMDRGRNGYTF	TGTGCCAGTAGTATGGACAGGGGGCGGAATGGCTACACCTTC
TRBV28	-	TRBJ2-2	-	CASRGDKRGFAGELFF	TGTGCCAGCAGGGGGGACAAAAGGGGGTTCGCCGGGGAGCTGTTTTTT
TRBV19	-	TRBJ1-5	-	CASSIGASNQPQHF	TGTGCCAGTAGTATTGGAGCTTCCAATCAGCCCCAGCATTTT
TRBV13	once	TRBJ2-7	TRBD1	CASSLTGGKYHEQYF	TGTGCCAGCAGCTTAACAGGGGGCAAGTATCACGAGCAGTACTTC
TRBV28	-	TRBJ1-3	TRBD1	CASSTTPGQLDGNTIYF	TGTGCCAGCAGTACTACCCCGGGACAGCTTGATGGAAACACCATATATTTT
TRBV7-9	few	TRBJ2-5	TRBD2	CASSSTSGGARETQYF	TGTGCCAGCAGCTCGACTAGCGGGGGGGCCCGGGAGACCCAGTACTTC
TRBV5-6	-	TRBJ1-5	TRBD1	CASSTTGTGDPQHF	TGTGCCAGCAGCACAACCGGGACAGGGGATCCCCAGCATTTT
TRBV5-6	-	TRBJ1-2	-	CASSSRLYGLGISGYTF	TGTGCCAGCAGCTCGCGATTGTACGGGCTCGGGATCAGCGGCTACACCTTC
TRBV27	-	TRBJ2-7	TRBD1	CASSTRQGSYEQYF	TGTGCCAGCAGCACTCGACAGGGCTCCTACGAGCAGTACTTC
TRBV5-1	-	TRBJ1-1	-	CASSLRGRGGGTEAFF	TGCGCCAGCAGCTTGCGGGGCAGGGGCGGAGGAACTGAAGCTTTCTTT